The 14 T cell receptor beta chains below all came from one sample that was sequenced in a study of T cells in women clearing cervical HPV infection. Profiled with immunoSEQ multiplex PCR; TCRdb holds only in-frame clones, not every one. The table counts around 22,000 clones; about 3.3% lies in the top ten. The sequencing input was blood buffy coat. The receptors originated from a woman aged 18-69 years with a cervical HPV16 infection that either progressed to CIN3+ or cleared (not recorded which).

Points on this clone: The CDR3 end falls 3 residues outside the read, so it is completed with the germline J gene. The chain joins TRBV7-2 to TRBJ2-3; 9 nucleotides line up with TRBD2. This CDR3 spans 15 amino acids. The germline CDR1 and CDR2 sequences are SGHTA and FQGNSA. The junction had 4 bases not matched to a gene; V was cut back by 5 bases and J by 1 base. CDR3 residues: CASSPWTSGTDTQYF. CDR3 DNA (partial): TGTGCCAGCAGCCCATGGACTAGCGGCACAGATACG. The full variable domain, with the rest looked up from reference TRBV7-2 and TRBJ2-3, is GAGVSQSPSNKVTEKGKDVELRCDPISGHTALYWYRQSLGQGLEFLIYFQGNSAPDKSGLPSDRFSAERTGGSVSTLTIQRTQQEDSAVYLCASSPWTSGTDTQYFGPGTRLTVL.

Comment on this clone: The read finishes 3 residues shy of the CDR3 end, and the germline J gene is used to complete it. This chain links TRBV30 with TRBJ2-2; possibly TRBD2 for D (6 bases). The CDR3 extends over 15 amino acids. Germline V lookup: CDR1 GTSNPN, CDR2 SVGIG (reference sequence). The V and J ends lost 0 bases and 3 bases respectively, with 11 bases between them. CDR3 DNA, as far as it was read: TGTGCCTGGAGTGTAGGGGACTCGTACACCGGGGAG. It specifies CAWSVGDSYTGE. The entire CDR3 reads CAWSVGDSYTGELFF.

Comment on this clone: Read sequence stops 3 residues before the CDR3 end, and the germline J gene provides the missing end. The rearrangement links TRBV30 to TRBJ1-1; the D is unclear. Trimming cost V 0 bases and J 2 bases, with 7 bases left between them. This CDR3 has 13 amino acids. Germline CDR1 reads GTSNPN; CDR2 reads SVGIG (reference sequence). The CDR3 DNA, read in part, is TGTGCCTGGAGTGTACTCCCTAACACTGAA. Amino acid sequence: CAWSVLPNTE. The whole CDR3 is CAWSVLPNTEAFF.

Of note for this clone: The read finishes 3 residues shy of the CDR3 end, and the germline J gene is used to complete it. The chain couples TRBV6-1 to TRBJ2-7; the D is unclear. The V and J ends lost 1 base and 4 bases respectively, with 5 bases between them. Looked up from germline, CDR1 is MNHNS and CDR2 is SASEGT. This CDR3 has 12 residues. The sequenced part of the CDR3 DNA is TGTGCCAGCAGTGAAGAAAGGTACGAG. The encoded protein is CASSEERYE. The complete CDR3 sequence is CASSEERYEQYF.

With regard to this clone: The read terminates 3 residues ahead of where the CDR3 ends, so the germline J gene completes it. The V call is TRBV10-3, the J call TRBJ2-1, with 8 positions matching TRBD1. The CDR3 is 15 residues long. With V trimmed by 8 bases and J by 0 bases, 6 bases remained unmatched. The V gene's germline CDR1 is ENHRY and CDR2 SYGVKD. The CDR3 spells CAIGNTGGSYNEQFF. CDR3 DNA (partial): TGTGCCATCGGAAATACAGGGGGCTCCTACAATGAG.

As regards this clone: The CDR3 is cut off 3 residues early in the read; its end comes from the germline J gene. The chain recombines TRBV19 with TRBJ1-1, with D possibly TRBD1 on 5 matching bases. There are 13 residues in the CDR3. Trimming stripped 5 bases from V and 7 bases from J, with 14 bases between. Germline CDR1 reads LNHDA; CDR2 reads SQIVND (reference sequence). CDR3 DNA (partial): TGTGCCAGTAGTCAGACAGCGGGACGTGAA. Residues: CASSQTAGRE. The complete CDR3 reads CASSQTAGREAFF.

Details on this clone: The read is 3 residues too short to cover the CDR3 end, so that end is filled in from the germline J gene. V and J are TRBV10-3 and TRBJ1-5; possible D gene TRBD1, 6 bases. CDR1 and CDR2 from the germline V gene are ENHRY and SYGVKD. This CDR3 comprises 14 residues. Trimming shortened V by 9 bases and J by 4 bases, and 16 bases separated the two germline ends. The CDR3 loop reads CAIRDGGANQPQHF. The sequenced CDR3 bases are TGTGCCATACGCGACGGGGGGGCGAATCAGCCC.

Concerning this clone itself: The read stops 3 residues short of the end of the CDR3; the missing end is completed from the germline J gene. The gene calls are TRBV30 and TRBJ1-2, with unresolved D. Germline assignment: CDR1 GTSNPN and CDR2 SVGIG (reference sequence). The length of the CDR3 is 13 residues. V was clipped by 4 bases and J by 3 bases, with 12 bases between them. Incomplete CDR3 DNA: TGTGCCTGGAAGAATCCCGGGGACTATGGC. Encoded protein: CAWKNPGDYG. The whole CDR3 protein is CAWKNPGDYGYTF.

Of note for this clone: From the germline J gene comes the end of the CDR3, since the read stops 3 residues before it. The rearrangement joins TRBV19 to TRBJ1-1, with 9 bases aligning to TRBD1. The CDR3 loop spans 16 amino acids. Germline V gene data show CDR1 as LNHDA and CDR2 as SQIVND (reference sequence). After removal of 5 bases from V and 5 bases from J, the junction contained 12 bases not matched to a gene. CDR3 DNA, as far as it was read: TGTGCCAGTAGTTCCATGACAGGGGGAATGGGAACTGAA. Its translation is CASSSMTGGMGTE. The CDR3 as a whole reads CASSSMTGGMGTEAFF.

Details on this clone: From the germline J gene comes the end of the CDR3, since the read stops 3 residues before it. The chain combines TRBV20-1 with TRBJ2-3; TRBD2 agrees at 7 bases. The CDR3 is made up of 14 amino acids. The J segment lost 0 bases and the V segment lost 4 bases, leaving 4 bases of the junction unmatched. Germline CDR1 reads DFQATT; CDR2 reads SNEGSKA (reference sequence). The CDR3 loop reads CSANLAASTDTQYF. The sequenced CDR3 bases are TGCAGTGCTAACCTAGCGGCTAGCACAGATACG.

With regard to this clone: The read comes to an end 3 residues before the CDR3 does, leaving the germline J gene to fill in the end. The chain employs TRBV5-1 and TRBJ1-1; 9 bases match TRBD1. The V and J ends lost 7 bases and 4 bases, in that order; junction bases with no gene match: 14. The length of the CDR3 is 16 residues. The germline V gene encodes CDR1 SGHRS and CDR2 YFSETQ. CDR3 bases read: TGCGCCAGCGGGGTCCCGGGACAGGGAGCGACCACTGAA. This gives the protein CASGVPGQGATTE. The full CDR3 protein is CASGVPGQGATTEAFF.

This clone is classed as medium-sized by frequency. Partial CDR3 DNA: TGTGCCGCGGGCGGTGTAGGGTTTGGAGATACG. Residues: CAAGGVGFGDT. The CDR3 reads in full as CAAGGVGFGDTQYF. The chain couples TRBV19 to TRBJ2-3; a weak D match, TRBD2 (5 bases). The missing CDR3 end, 3 residues past where the read stops, is filled in from the germline J gene. The V end lost 11 bases, the J end lost 5 bases, and 20 bases lay between the germline ends. Germline V gene data show CDR1 as LNHDA and CDR2 as SQIVND (reference sequence). The CDR3 has 14 amino acids.

The CDR3 spells CAWARLTGTDTQYF. The CDR3 DNA, read in part, is TGTGCCTGGGCCCGTCTCACAGGCACAGATACG. The J gene is TRBJ2-3, the V gene TRBV30; D is undetermined. From the germline J gene comes the end of the CDR3, since the read stops 3 residues before it. Germline CDR1 and CDR2: GTSNPN and SVGIG (reference sequence). Trimming shortened V by 5 bases and J by 1 base, and 13 bases separated the two germline ends. The CDR3 extends over 14 amino acids.

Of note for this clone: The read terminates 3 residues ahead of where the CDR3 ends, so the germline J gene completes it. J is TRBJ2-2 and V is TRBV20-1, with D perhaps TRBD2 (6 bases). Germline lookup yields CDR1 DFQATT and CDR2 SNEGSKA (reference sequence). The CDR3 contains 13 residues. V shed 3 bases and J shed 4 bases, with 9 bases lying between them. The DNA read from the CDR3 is TGCAGTGCTAGCGGACTAACCACCGGGGAG. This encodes CSASGLTTGE. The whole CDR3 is CSASGLTTGELFF.